This T cell receptor (beta chain) was found in a study of cytomegalovirus exposure and HLA in healthy donors. Primers included in the PCR were 60 Vbeta and 13 Jbeta primers. Libraries were prepared by immunoSEQ multiplex PCR; TCRdb keeps only in-frame clonotypes and omits some of them. The table has about 120,000 clones, just over 65% seen once. V lost 4 bases to trimming and J lost 3 bases, with 11 bases between them. This CDR3 is 13 amino acids long. CDR1 SGHDT and CDR2 YYEEEE come from the germline V gene. The gene calls are TRBV5-6 and TRBJ2-7, with D perhaps matching TRBD1 (6 bases). The TCR comes from a man younger than 35 in good health and CMV-seronegative. Sequencing was done on a sample of PBMCs. CDR3 in amino acids: CASSQPRGYEQYF. CDR3 bases: TGTGCCAGCAGCCAACCCAGGGGCTACGAGCAGTACTTC.